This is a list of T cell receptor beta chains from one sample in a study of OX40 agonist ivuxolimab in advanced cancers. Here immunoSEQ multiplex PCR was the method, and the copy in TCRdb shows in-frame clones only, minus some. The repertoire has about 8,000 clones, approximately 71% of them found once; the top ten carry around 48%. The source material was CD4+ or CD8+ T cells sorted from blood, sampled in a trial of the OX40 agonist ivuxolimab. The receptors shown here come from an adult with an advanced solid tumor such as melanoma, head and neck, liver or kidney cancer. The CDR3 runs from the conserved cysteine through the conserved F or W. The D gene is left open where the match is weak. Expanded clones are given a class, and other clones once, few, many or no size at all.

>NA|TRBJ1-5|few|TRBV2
CASSGSGGGNQPQHF
TGTGCCAGCAGTGGCAGTGGTGGGGGCAATCAGCCCCAGCATTTT
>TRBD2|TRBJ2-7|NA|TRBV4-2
CASSQEFGLAHYEQYF
TGTGCCAGCAGCCAAGAGTTTGGACTAGCGCACTACGAGCAGTACTTC
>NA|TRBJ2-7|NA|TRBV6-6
CASSLTYEQYF
TGTGCCAGCAGCCTAACCTACGAGCAGTACTTC
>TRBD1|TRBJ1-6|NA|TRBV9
CASSVGTLPGQGLNSPLHF
TGTGCCAGCAGCGTGGGGACGCTTCCGGGACAGGGGCTTAATTCACCCCTCCACTTT
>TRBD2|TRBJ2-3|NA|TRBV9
CASNSGEADTQYF
TGTGCCAGCAACAGCGGGGAGGCAGATACGCAGTATTTT
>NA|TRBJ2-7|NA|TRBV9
CASSANGGTADEQYF
TGTGCCAGCAGCGCCAATGGGGGGACAGCGGACGAGCAGTACTTC
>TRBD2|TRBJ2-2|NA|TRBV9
CASSVAGGGTGELFF
TGTGCCAGCAGCGTAGCGGGGGGGGGCACCGGGGAGCTGTTTTTT
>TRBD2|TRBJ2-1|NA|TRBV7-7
CASSPSLAGVGYEQFF
TGTGCCAGCAGCCCTAGCCTAGCGGGGGTTGGTTATGAGCAGTTCTTC
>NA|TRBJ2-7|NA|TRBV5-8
CASSLERPGGPPYEQYF
TGTGCCAGCAGCTTGGAACGGCCCGGGGGCCCCCCCTACGAGCAGTACTTC
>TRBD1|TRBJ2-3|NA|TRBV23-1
CASSPPTGGSTDTQYF
TGCGCCAGCAGCCCGCCGACAGGGGGTAGCACAGATACGCAGTATTTT
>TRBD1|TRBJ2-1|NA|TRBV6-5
CASSYSTGVSYNEQFF
TGTGCCAGCAGTTACTCGACAGGGGTATCCTACAATGAGCAGTTCTTC
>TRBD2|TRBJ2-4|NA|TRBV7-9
CASSATEAGENIQYF
TGTGCCAGCAGCGCGACAGAGGCGGGAGAGAACATTCAGTACTTC
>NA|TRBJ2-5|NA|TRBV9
CASSVEGGRLEETQYF
TGTGCCAGCAGCGTAGAAGGGGGGAGGCTAGAAGAGACCCAGTACTTC
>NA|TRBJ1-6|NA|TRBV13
CASSLGGDDSPLHF
TGTGCCAGCAGCTTAGGAGGAGATGATTCACCCCTCCACTTT
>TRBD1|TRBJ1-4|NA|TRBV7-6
CASSPSPAGGFEKLFF
TGTGCCAGCAGCCCTAGCCCCGCAGGGGGCTTTGAAAAACTGTTTTTT
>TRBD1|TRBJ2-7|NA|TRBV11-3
CASSRHSGQGAYEQYF
TGTGCCAGCAGCCGACACAGTGGACAGGGGGCCTACGAGCAGTACTTC
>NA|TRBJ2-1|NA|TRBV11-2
CASSRWLSSYYNEQFF
TGTGCCAGCAGCCGATGGTTGAGCAGTTACTACAATGAGCAGTTCTTC
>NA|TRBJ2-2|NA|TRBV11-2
CASSLDAGVGELFF
TGTGCCAGCAGCTTGGACGCAGGAGTCGGGGAGCTGTTTTTT
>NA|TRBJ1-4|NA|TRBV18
CASSPPPGSNEKLFF
TGTGCCAGCTCACCACCCCCTGGCAGTAATGAAAAACTGTTTTTT
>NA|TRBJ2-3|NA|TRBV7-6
CASSTEAAGSTDTQYF
TGTGCCAGCAGCACAGAAGCAGCGGGCAGCACAGATACGCAGTATTTT
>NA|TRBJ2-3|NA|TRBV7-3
CASSSSRWDTQYF
TGTGCCAGCAGCTCCTCCAGGTGGGATACGCAGTATTTT
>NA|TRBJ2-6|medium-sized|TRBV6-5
CASSYSTGSGANVLTF
TGTGCCAGCAGTTACTCGACAGGTTCTGGGGCCAACGTCCTGACTTTC
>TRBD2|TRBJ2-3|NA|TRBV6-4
CASSDAGGTDTQYF
TGTGCCAGCAGTGACGCGGGGGGCACAGATACGCAGTATTTT
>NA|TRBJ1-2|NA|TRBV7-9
CASIGQNYGYTF
TGTGCCAGCATCGGACAGAACTATGGCTACACCTTC
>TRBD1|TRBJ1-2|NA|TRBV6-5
CASSVDRRGHYGYTF
TGTGCCAGCAGTGTGGACAGGAGAGGTCACTATGGCTACACCTTC
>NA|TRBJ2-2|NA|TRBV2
CASRPAGAGELFF
TGTGCCAGCAGACCGGCCGGGGCCGGGGAGCTGTTTTTT
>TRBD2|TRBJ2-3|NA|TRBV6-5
CASSGGGATDTQYF
TGTGCCAGCAGCGGCGGGGGTGCGACAGATACGCAGTATTTT
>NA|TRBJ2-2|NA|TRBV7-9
CASSDQDYPRGGELFF
TGTGCCAGCAGCGACCAGGACTACCCTAGGGGCGGGGAGCTGTTTTTT
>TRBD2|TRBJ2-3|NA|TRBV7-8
CASSLDPGLASKDTQYF
TGTGCCAGCAGCTTAGATCCGGGACTAGCGAGTAAAGATACGCAGTATTTT
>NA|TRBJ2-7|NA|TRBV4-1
CASSQDQFEGPEQYF
TGCGCCAGCAGCCAAGATCAATTCGAGGGCCCCGAGCAGTACTTC
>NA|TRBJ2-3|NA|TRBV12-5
CASGLAPGLRTDTQYF
TGTGCTAGTGGTTTGGCCCCGGGACTCCGCACAGATACGCAGTATTTT
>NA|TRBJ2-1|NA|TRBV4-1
CASSQDVLGGSYNEQFF
TGCGCCAGCAGCCAAGATGTGCTTGGCGGCTCCTACAATGAGCAGTTCTTC
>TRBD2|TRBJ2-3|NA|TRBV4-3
CASSQDLAGGLLADTQYF
TGCGCCAGCAGCCAAGATTTAGCGGGGGGGCTTTTAGCAGATACGCAGTATTTT
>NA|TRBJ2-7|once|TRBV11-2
CASSLERPGTRGYEQYF
TGTGCCAGCAGCTTAGAAAGACCCGGGACACGAGGCTACGAGCAGTACTTC